Following are 3 T cell receptor beta chains from one sample sequenced in a study of blood T cell repertoires in COVID-19. Measured with immunoSEQ multiplex PCR; TCRdb has only the in-frame clones, and not every one. The sample shows fewer than 200,000 clones, around 84% of them seen only once. The sample comprised peripheral blood. These receptors all stem from a woman older than 75 with COVID-19, enrolled during active disease.

The chain joins TRBV11-1 to TRBJ2-7; 7 nucleotides align to TRBD1. Germline assignment: CDR1 SGHAT and CDR2 FQDESV (reference sequence). V shed 5 bases, J shed 3 bases, and the junction held 7 bases outside the gene matches. The CDR3 totals 14 residues. The CDR3 spells CASSIGTVDYEQYF. The DNA for the CDR3 is TGTGCCAGCAGCATCGGGACAGTAGACTACGAGCAGTACTTC.

This clone has only one observation. This chain connects TRBV5-4 to TRBJ2-5, with TRBD1 as a possible D gene (5 bases). Germline V CDR1 and CDR2: SGHNT, YYREEE (reference sequence). The CDR3 covers 14 residues. Trimming took 3 bases from V and 5 from J, leaving 14 bases between them. Written as DNA, the CDR3 is TGTGCCAGCAGCTCCCAGGGTAGGAGCGAGACCCAGTACTTC. Translating gives CASSSQGRSETQYF.

The chain couples TRBV11-1 to TRBJ2-2, with a weak D call TRBD2 (5 bases). The CDR3 is 16 residues long. Germline V gene lookup returns CDR1 SGHAT and CDR2 FQDESV (reference sequence). Trimming left V 6 bases short and J 2 bases short, with 16 bases between. CDR3 coding DNA: TGTGCCAGCAGTTTCAGACTGGGGAGAAACACCGGGGAGCTGTTTTTT. It is translated as CASSFRLGRNTGELFF.